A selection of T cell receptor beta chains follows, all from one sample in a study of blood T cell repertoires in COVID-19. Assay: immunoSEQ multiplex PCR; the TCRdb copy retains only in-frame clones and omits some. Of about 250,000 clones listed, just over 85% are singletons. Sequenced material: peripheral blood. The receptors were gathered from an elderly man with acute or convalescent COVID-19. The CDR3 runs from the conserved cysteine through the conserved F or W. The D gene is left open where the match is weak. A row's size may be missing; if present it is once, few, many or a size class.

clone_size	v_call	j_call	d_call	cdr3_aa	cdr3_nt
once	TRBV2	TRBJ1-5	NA	CASSELGEGNQPQHF	TGTGCCAGCAGTGAACTGGGGGAGGGCAATCAGCCCCAGCATTTT
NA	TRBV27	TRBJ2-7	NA	CASSLGTHTYEQYF	TGTGCCAGCAGTTTAGGGACACATACCTACGAGCAGTACTTC
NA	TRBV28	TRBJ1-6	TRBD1	CASRGQGGTRINSPLHF	TGTGCCAGCAGAGGACAGGGGGGTACGCGTATTAATTCACCCCTCCACTTT
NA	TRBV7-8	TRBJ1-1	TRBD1	CASSLTGGNTEAFF	TGTGCCAGCAGCTTGACAGGGGGGAACACTGAAGCTTTCTTT
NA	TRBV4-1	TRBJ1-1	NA	CASSQDLGASEAFF	TGCGCCAGCAGCCAAGATTTAGGGGCTTCTGAAGCTTTCTTT
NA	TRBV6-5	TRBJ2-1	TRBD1	CATSGTALNEQFF	TGTGCCACCTCCGGGACAGCTCTCAATGAGCAGTTCTTC
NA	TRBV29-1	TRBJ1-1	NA	CSATGNMNTEAFF	TGCAGCGCAACAGGGAACATGAACACTGAAGCTTTCTTT
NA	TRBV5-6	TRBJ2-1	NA	CASSQAMTEYNEQFF	TGTGCCAGCAGCCAGGCCATGACAGAGTACAATGAGCAGTTCTTC
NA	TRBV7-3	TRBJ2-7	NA	CASSLTPAREQYF	TGTGCCAGCAGCTTAACTCCGGCGCGGGAGCAGTACTTC
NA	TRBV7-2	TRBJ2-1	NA	CASTLAPETAYNEQFF	TGTGCCAGCACCTTAGCGCCCGAGACAGCCTACAATGAGCAGTTCTTC
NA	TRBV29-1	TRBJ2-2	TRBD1	CSVDRGTATGELFF	TGCAGCGTTGATAGGGGGACAGCCACCGGGGAGCTGTTTTTT
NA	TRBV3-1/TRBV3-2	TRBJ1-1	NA	CASSQGRGNTEAFF	TGTGCCAGCAGCCAAGGCAGAGGCAACACTGAAGCTTTCTTT
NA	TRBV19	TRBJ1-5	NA	CASSPLQGPNQPQHF	TGTGCCAGTAGCCCACTACAGGGCCCGAATCAGCCCCAGCATTTT
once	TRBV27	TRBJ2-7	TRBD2	CASSSGTSGIGEQYF	TGTGCCAGCAGTTCGGGGACTAGCGGGATTGGCGAGCAGTACTTC
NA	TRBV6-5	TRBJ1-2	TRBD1	CASSPSNRGYGYTF	TGTGCCAGCAGCCCGTCAAACAGGGGGTATGGCTACACCTTC
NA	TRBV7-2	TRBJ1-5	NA	CASSGQYSNQPQHF	TGTGCCAGCAGCGGACAGTATAGCAATCAGCCCCAGCATTTT
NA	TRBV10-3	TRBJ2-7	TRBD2	CAIRDGTSGPLVYEQYF	TGTGCCATCAGAGACGGGACTAGCGGGCCATTAGTTTACGAGCAGTACTTC
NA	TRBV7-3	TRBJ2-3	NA	CASSLRGGSTDTQYF	TGTGCCAGCAGCTTAAGAGGGGGAAGCACAGATACGCAGTATTTT
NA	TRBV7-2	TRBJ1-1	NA	CASSLMGSRRMNTEAFF	TGTGCCAGCAGCTTAATGGGGAGTAGACGAATGAACACTGAAGCTTTCTTT
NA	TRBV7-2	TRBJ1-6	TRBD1	CASSPQGGLNSPLHF	TGTGCCAGCAGCCCCCAGGGGGGCTTGAATTCACCCCTCCACTTT
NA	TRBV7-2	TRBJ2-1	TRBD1	CASSARRGYNEQFF	TGTGCCAGCAGCGCCCGCAGGGGGTACAATGAGCAGTTCTTC
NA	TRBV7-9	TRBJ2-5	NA	CASSLSGSQETQYF	TGTGCCAGCAGCTTATCGGGGTCCCAAGAGACCCAGTACTTC
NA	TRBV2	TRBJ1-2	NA	CASSPGVNYGYTF	TGTGCCAGCAGTCCAGGGGTAAACTATGGCTACACCTTC
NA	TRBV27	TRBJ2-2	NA	CASSNAGFTGELFF	TGTGCCAGCAGTAATGCAGGGTTTACCGGGGAGCTGTTTTTT
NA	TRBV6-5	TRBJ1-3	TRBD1	CASSSTGAGNTIYF	TGTGCCAGCAGCTCCACAGGGGCTGGAAACACCATATATTTT
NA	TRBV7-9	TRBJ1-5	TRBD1	CASSLVQGANSNQPQHF	TGTGCCAGCAGCTTAGTCCAGGGGGCAAATAGCAATCAGCCCCAGCATTTT
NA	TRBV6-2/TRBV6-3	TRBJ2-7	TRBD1	CASSIQGANDEQYF	TGTGCCAGCAGTATACAGGGGGCTAACGACGAGCAGTACTTC
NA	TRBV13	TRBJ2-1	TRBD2	CASSPGTTYNEQFF	TGTGCCAGCAGCCCCGGGACTACTTACAATGAGCAGTTCTTC
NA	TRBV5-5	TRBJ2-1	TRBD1	CASSSGQGSYNEQFF	TGTGCCAGCAGCTCGGGACAGGGGTCCTACAATGAGCAGTTCTTC
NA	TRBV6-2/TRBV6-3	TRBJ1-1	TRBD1	CASSQTGGKGNTEAFF	TGTGCCAGCAGCCAGACAGGGGGCAAGGGGAACACTGAAGCTTTCTTT
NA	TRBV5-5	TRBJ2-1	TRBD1	CASSLDRGTYNEQFF	TGTGCCAGCAGCCTAGACAGGGGCACCTACAATGAGCAGTTCTTC
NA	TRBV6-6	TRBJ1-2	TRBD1	CASSYIGQGYGYTF	TGTGCCAGCAGTTACATAGGACAGGGGTATGGCTACACCTTC
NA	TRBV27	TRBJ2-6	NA	CASSLSGLFRVSGANVLTF	TGTGCCAGCAGTTTATCGGGACTCTTCCGGGTATCTGGGGCCAACGTCCTGACTTTC
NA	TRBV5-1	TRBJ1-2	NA	CASSTVGGDYGYTF	TGCGCCAGCTCCACTGTAGGAGGGGATTATGGCTACACCTTC
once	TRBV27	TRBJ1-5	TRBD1	CASSFRQGAKHF	TGTGCCAGCAGTTTTAGACAGGGGGCGAAACATTTT
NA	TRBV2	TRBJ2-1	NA	CASSLFYNEQFF	TGTGCCAGCAGCTTATTTTACAATGAGCAGTTCTTC
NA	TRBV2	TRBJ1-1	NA	CASEVSVSMSTEAFF	TGTGCCAGCGAGGTTAGTGTTTCTATGAGCACTGAAGCTTTCTTT